This T cell receptor beta chain stems from a study of human T cells and chemical hapten exposure. Study in general: Small volume differences among pooled libraries mainly caused per-sample TCR yield variation.

This CDR3 is 15 amino acids long. The V end lost 6 bases, the J end lost 0 bases, and 13 bases lay between the germline ends. Germline-derived CDR1 and CDR2 are ENHRY and SYGVKD. Study conclusions and caveats: No shift was seen in TCRs above 1 in 1000 frequency with DPC sensitization.

On this clonotype: Its antigen is undetermined.

Library preparation tagged each individual cDNA molecule with a unique molecular identifier. TCRdb ran MiXCR on the RACE reads and lists one entry per CDR3 protein. The sample has roughly 75,000 distinct CDR3 sequences, 8.5% to 9.5% seen once. Time point described: healthy volunteer bleed at 6 weeks. It was from unfractionated whole blood that total RNA was extracted. The V call is TRBV10-3, the J call TRBJ2-3, with a tentative D call TRBD1 (6 bases). This sequence originates from a female donor in good health. Some clones in this sample may be carry-over from other donors' samples. Sequenced sample: whole blood. CDR3 loop: CAISGAGVSTDTQYF. CDR3 nucleotide sequence: TGTGCCATCAGCGGCGCAGGGGTGAGCACAGATACGCAGTATTTT.